These T cell receptor beta chains were read from a single sample in a study of T cell repertoires in cytomegalovirus infection. TCRdb reprocessed the reads with MiXCR, giving one entry per CDR3 protein. The sample yields over 150,000 distinct CDR3 sequences, around 20% seen once. The material sequenced was PBMCs. These receptors were obtained from a human donor in good health (CMV status not recorded). Some clones in this sample may be carry-over from other donors' samples. Each CDR3 is given with its conserved first and last residue. A D gene is named only where the DNA matches it firmly. Only part of the rows carry a size: once, few, many, or a class if the clone is expanded.

NA,many,TRBV7-8,TRBJ2-3,CASSPHDPRTDTQYF,TGTGCCAGCAGCCCCCACGATCCTCGCACAGATACGCAGTATTTT
TRBD1,NA,TRBV6-1,TRBJ1-1,CASSPHRDRGTEAFF,TGTGCCAGCAGTCCTCACCGGGACAGGGGGACTGAAGCTTTCTTT
NA,NA,TRBV2,TRBJ1-1,CASGNLDTEAFF,TGTGCCAGCGGAAACCTTGACACTGAAGCTTTCTTT
TRBD2,NA,TRBV28,TRBJ2-7,CASSFGIAGTYEQYF,TGTGCCAGCAGTTTTGGTATAGCGGGGACGTACGAGCAGTACTTC
NA,NA,TRBV18,TRBJ2-3,CASSPPLHTDTQYF,TGTGCCAGCTCACCACCGCTCCACACAGATACGCAGTATTTT
NA,NA,TRBV19,TRBJ2-7,CASSIVGVPYEQYF,TGTGCCAGTAGCATTGTAGGGGTCCCCTACGAGCAGTACTTC
NA,many,TRBV28,TRBJ2-7,CASSLAKGWGYEQYF,TGTGCCAGCAGTTTGGCGAAGGGTTGGGGATACGAGCAGTACTTC
TRBD2,NA,TRBV9,TRBJ2-1,CASSVVASGGRSSYNEQFF,TGTGCCAGCAGCGTAGTAGCTAGCGGGGGGCGGAGCTCCTACAATGAGCAGTTCTTC
TRBD1,NA,TRBV2,TRBJ2-5,CASTMRTGSGETQYF,TGTGCCAGCACCATGCGGACAGGGTCAGGAGAGACCCAGTACTTC
NA,few,TRBV7-2,TRBJ2-1,CASSLASGLPPYNEQFF,TGTGCCAGCAGCTTGGCCTCGGGACTTCCTCCGTACAATGAGCAGTTCTTC
NA,few,TRBV19,TRBJ1-2,CASSKGQNYGYTF,TGTGCCAGTAGTAAAGGACAAAACTATGGCTACACCTTC
NA,NA,TRBV7-2,TRBJ2-7,CASSLARLDEQYF,TGTGCCAGCAGCTTAGCCAGGCTTGACGAGCAGTACTTC
NA,NA,TRBV20-1,TRBJ1-1,CSALRIGLNTEAFF,TGCAGTGCCCTCAGGATAGGGCTCAACACTGAAGCTTTCTTT
NA,few,TRBV20-1,TRBJ2-5,CSGEAREETQYF,TGCAGTGGCGAGGCGCGGGAAGAGACCCAGTACTTC
NA,few,TRBV6-2/TRBV6-3,TRBJ1-5,CASSSPLATATGNQPQHF,TGTGCCAGCAGTTCCCCCCTGGCCACCGCGACGGGTAATCAGCCCCAGCATTTT
TRBD1,many,TRBV7-2,TRBJ2-7,CASSSRTGGSEQYF,TGTGCCAGCAGCTCGAGAACAGGGGGGTCCGAGCAGTACTTC
NA,many,TRBV7-2,TRBJ2-3,CASSLTASTDTQYF,TGTGCCAGCAGCTTAACGGCTAGCACAGATACGCAGTATTTT
NA,NA,TRBV19,TRBJ1-1,CASSLGGPVAEAFF,TGTGCCAGTAGCTTGGGTGGCCCAGTGGCTGAAGCTTTCTTT
NA,NA,TRBV25-1,TRBJ2-7,CTSSETPPGYEQYF,TGTACCAGCAGTGAAACTCCCCCAGGTTACGAGCAGTACTTC
NA,few,TRBV5-1,TRBJ2-2,CASSLPTGTGELFF,TGCGCCAGCAGCTTGCCGACTGGGACCGGGGAGCTGTTTTTT
TRBD2,NA,TRBV7-9,TRBJ2-5,CASSLTSGGFQETQYF,TGTGCCAGCAGCCTGACTAGCGGGGGATTCCAAGAGACCCAGTACTTC
NA,few,TRBV7-2,TRBJ2-7,CASSSSWTGEQYF,TGTGCCAGCAGCTCCTCATGGACGGGCGAGCAGTACTTC
TRBD2,once,TRBV27,TRBJ2-1,CASKPRTSGYNEQFF,TGTGCCAGCAAACCTCGGACTAGCGGGTACAATGAGCAGTTCTTC
TRBD2,few,TRBV4-2,TRBJ2-3,CASSQDTGGGTDTQYF,TGTGCCAGCAGCCAAGATACGGGAGGGGGCACAGATACGCAGTATTTT
NA,many,TRBV11-3,TRBJ2-3,CASSSNPFAGGGDTQYF,TGTGCCAGCAGCTCCAACCCCTTCGCGGGTGGTGGGGATACGCAGTATTTT
NA,few,TRBV12-3/TRBV12-4,TRBJ2-1,CASTEGRSYNEQFF,TGTGCCAGCACCGAGGGCAGGAGCTACAATGAGCAGTTCTTC
NA,few,TRBV6-5,TRBJ1-2,CASKKEGKEDGYTF,TGTGCCAGCAAAAAGGAGGGTAAGGAAGATGGCTACACCTTC
TRBD1,NA,TRBV29-1,TRBJ2-3,CCVAPGGTDTQYF,TGCTGCGTTGCCCCAGGGGGTACAGATACGCAGTATTTT
NA,NA,TRBV4-1,TRBJ2-3,CASSQVDMGFRRVDTQYF,TGCGCCAGCAGCCAAGTAGACATGGGGTTCCGACGGGTGGATACGCAGTATTTT
NA,few,TRBV19,TRBJ2-1,CASSMGAGKNEQFF,TGTGCCAGTAGTATGGGCGCAGGGAAGAATGAGCAGTTCTTC
TRBD2,many,TRBV20-1,TRBJ2-7,CSARGGEPYEQYF,TGCAGTGCGCGGGGGGGGGAACCCTACGAGCAGTACTTC
NA,many,TRBV12-3/TRBV12-4,TRBJ1-2,CASTPPKGLRDGYTF,TGTGCCAGCACCCCCCCGAAGGGGTTGCGGGATGGCTACACCTTC
TRBD2,few,TRBV9,TRBJ2-3,CASSPAGGRLDTQYF,TGTGCCAGCAGCCCCGCGGGGGGCAGGTTAGATACGCAGTATTTT
TRBD1,NA,TRBV6-2/TRBV6-3,TRBJ2-5,CASSLEEGRGPETQYF,TGTGCCAGCAGTTTGGAGGAGGGCAGGGGGCCAGAGACCCAGTACTTC
TRBD1,NA,TRBV4-3,TRBJ2-1,CASSQDTLRDREYEQFF,TGCGCCAGCAGCCAAGATACATTGAGGGACAGGGAGTATGAGCAGTTCTTC
NA,NA,TRBV4-1,TRBJ2-3,CASSQEEGDTQYF,TGCGCCAGCAGCCAAGAAGAAGGAGATACGCAGTATTTT
TRBD2,many,TRBV6-2/TRBV6-3,TRBJ2-5,CASRGLAETQYF,TGTGCCAGCAGGGGACTAGCAGAGACCCAGTACTTC
NA,many,TRBV12-3/TRBV12-4,TRBJ1-4,CASSLRARNEKLFF,TGTGCCAGCAGTTTACGAGCCAGGAATGAAAAACTGTTTTTT
NA,few,TRBV12-5,TRBJ1-5,CASGLSHGQPQHF,TGTGCTAGTGGCCTTTCCCATGGACAGCCCCAGCATTTT
NA,NA,TRBV4-1,TRBJ2-1,CASSQASREQFF,TGCGCCAGCAGCCAAGCGTCTCGTGAGCAGTTCTTC
NA,many,TRBV7-9,TRBJ2-1,CASSLERRAGEQFF,TGTGCCAGCAGCTTAGAGCGCAGGGCGGGGGAGCAGTTCTTC
NA,NA,TRBV6-5,TRBJ2-1,CASSAGTYNEQFF,TGTGCCAGCAGTGCCGGCACTTACAATGAGCAGTTCTTC
NA,NA,TRBV7-2,TRBJ2-2,CASSQGGQVITGELFF,TGTGCCAGCAGCCAGGGGGGCCAGGTGATAACCGGGGAGCTGTTTTTT
NA,many,TRBV12-3/TRBV12-4,TRBJ1-2,CASSLDGGLWDGYTF,TGTGCCAGCAGTTTAGATGGGGGGCTTTGGGATGGCTACACCTTC
NA,NA,TRBV6-5,TRBJ1-1,CASNSRVNTEAFF,TGTGCCAGCAACAGTCGGGTTAACACTGAAGCTTTCTTT
NA,many,TRBV7-8,TRBJ2-5,CASSLDRGETQYF,TGTGCCAGCAGCTTAGATAGGGGGGAGACCCAGTACTTC
TRBD1,few,TRBV12-3/TRBV12-4,TRBJ2-7,CASIPRAGGSEQYF,TGTGCCAGCATCCCCAGGGCAGGGGGAAGCGAGCAGTACTTC
NA,few,TRBV2,TRBJ1-1,CASSQGVDTEAFF,TGTGCCAGCAGTCAGGGCGTTGACACTGAAGCTTTCTTT
TRBD2,NA,TRBV11-3,TRBJ2-1,CASSLKLAGPEQFF,TGTGCCAGCAGCTTGAAGCTAGCGGGACCTGAGCAGTTCTTC
NA,NA,TRBV6-1,TRBJ1-3,CASSEQLAAGNTIYF,TGTGCCAGCAGTGAACAGTTGGCGGCCGGGAACACCATATATTTT
NA,NA,TRBV20-1,TRBJ2-7,CSAYRDFGWDEQYF,TGCAGTGCTTATCGGGACTTTGGGTGGGACGAGCAGTACTTC
NA,NA,TRBV5-5,TRBJ1-1,CASSPGAGDTEAFF,TGTGCCAGCAGCCCGGGGGCGGGGGACACTGAAGCTTTCTTT
NA,NA,TRBV20-1,TRBJ1-2,CSAVQGRRGGYTF,TGCAGTGCTGTACAGGGAAGGCGAGGCGGCTACACCTTC
NA,NA,TRBV20-1,TRBJ1-6,CSARDGSSSYNSPLHF,TGCAGTGCTAGAGATGGATCGAGCTCCTATAATTCACCCCTCCACTTT
NA,NA,TRBV12-3/TRBV12-4,TRBJ2-1,CASSPGYNEQFF,TGTGCCAGCAGTCCGGGATACAATGAGCAGTTCTTC
NA,many,TRBV7-8,TRBJ1-1,CASSGYGDKNTEAFF,TGTGCCAGCAGCGGATACGGAGACAAGAACACTGAAGCTTTCTTT
NA,few,TRBV6-2/TRBV6-3,TRBJ1-2,CASSNYEGNYGYTF,TGTGCCAGCAGCAACTATGAAGGGAACTATGGCTACACCTTC
NA,NA,TRBV9,TRBJ1-5,CASSPGLGEGGQPQHF,TGTGCCAGCAGCCCGGGATTAGGGGAAGGGGGACAGCCCCAGCATTTT
TRBD2,many,TRBV7-2,TRBJ2-7,CASRGLAGGEQYF,TGTGCCAGCAGAGGACTAGCGGGAGGGGAGCAGTACTTC